This T cell receptor beta chain derives from a study of cytomegalovirus exposure and HLA in healthy donors. Notes on the study in general: Among the most significant clusters, several appeared linked to common viral pathogens in a later analysis.

PCR was performed using 60 Vbeta and 13 Jbeta primers. The method was immunoSEQ multiplex PCR; TCRdb's version includes in-frame clones alone and lacks a portion of them. The data contain fewer than 150,000 clones, about four fifths of them singletons. V was shortened by 2 bases and J by 4 bases, with 11 bases between the two germline ends. Germline CDR1 and CDR2: MNHEY and SVGAGI. The CDR3 spans 14 residues. A single count supports this clone. The target antigen is unknown. The chain uses TRBV6-5 and TRBJ1-1, with no clear D. The specimen was PBMCs. This clonotype originated in a man aged 25 to 45 in good health and CMV-seronegative. The CDR3 spells CASSYMGIGTEAFF. The DNA of the CDR3 is TGTGCCAGCAGTTACATGGGCATAGGCACTGAAGCTTTCTTT.